A single TCR beta chain is shown here with its context. Clones were sequenced by immunoSEQ multiplex PCR, and TCRdb holds only the in-frame ones, with some missing. Among roughly 58,000 clones listed, approximately 90% were seen once. The CDR3 runs 13 residues. V dropped 5 bases and J dropped 7 bases, with 15 bases sitting between them. Germline-derived CDR1 and CDR2 are SGHVS and FNYEAQ. People who had autoimmune disease history or systemic immunosuppression were excluded. The sample belongs to a study of OX40 agonist ivuxolimab in advanced cancers. The sequence came from an adult with an advanced solid tumor such as melanoma, head and neck, liver or kidney cancer. This chain links TRBV7-6 with TRBJ2-7, with D maybe TRBD2 (5 bases). Sequences were derived from CD4+ or CD8+ T cells sorted from blood, sampled in a trial of the OX40 agonist ivuxolimab. The CDR3 region has the DNA TGTGCCAGCAGCAAAGACGACTCGGGGGAGCAGTACTTC. Protein: CASSKDDSGEQYF.